A selection of T cell receptor beta chains follows, all from one sample in a study of T cells after yellow fever vaccination. In TCRdb, the 5' RACE reads were re-called with MiXCR into one record per CDR3 protein. The sample records under 500,000 distinct CDR3 sequences, around a sixth being singletons. The sequences come from PBMCs, collected before the yellow fever booster vaccination. These receptors all come from a man younger than 30 who received the YFV17D yellow fever vaccine. Both conserved end residues are part of each CDR3. A D gene is named only where the DNA matches it firmly. Clone size is shown for a subset of rows, as once, few, many or a class of expanded clone.

cdr3_nt: TGCGCCAGCAGCTTGTGGGCCGAAGAGACCCAGTACTTC
cdr3_aa: CASSLWAEETQYF
d_call: .
j_call: TRBJ2-5
clone_size: many
v_call: TRBV5-1

cdr3_nt: TGTGCCAGCAGGCCGAACAGGGTCGCCTCTGAAGCTTTCTTT
cdr3_aa: CASRPNRVASEAFF
d_call: .
j_call: TRBJ1-1
clone_size: once
v_call: TRBV28

cdr3_nt: TGTGCCAGTAGTATAATCGGGACACCGTCTGGAAACACCATATATTTT
cdr3_aa: CASSIIGTPSGNTIYF
d_call: .
j_call: TRBJ1-3
clone_size: .
v_call: TRBV19

cdr3_nt: TGTGCCAGCAGATCGGGGATAAAAAACATTCAGTACTTC
cdr3_aa: CASRSGIKNIQYF
d_call: .
j_call: TRBJ2-4
clone_size: .
v_call: TRBV28

cdr3_nt: TGTGCCAGCAGTTACGGTGCGGAACCTACTAACTATGGCTACACCTTC
cdr3_aa: CASSYGAEPTNYGYTF
d_call: .
j_call: TRBJ1-2
clone_size: few
v_call: TRBV6-5

cdr3_nt: TGTGCCAGCTCACCACCGGGATCCACAAGGACAGAGACCCAGTACTTC
cdr3_aa: CASSPPGSTRTETQYF
d_call: .
j_call: TRBJ2-5
clone_size: .
v_call: TRBV18

cdr3_nt: TGTGCCAGCAGTTCTCGGGGCTCGGCGAACTGGGGCCTACGGGCGACCCAGTACTTC
cdr3_aa: CASSSRGSANWGLRATQYF
d_call: .
j_call: TRBJ2-5
clone_size: once
v_call: TRBV6-5

cdr3_nt: TGCGCCAGCAGCTTGGAGTCACAGGGGGCAGATACGCAGTATTTT
cdr3_aa: CASSLESQGADTQYF
d_call: TRBD1
j_call: TRBJ2-3
clone_size: few
v_call: TRBV5-1

cdr3_nt: TGTGCCAGCACCCGAGGGACAGCCCAAGAGACCCAGTACTTC
cdr3_aa: CASTRGTAQETQYF
d_call: TRBD1
j_call: TRBJ2-5
clone_size: few
v_call: TRBV6-1

cdr3_nt: TGTGCCAGCAGCTTACCTACCTTAGCGAGCACAGATACGCAGTATTTT
cdr3_aa: CASSLPTLASTDTQYF
d_call: .
j_call: TRBJ2-3
clone_size: few
v_call: TRBV7-6

cdr3_nt: TGCGCCAGCAGCCAATCATCAGGGAACACTGAAGCTTTCTTT
cdr3_aa: CASSQSSGNTEAFF
d_call: .
j_call: TRBJ1-1
clone_size: .
v_call: TRBV4-1

cdr3_nt: TGTGCCAGCAGTGACCGACATTCGAACACTGAAGCTTTCTTT
cdr3_aa: CASSDRHSNTEAFF
d_call: .
j_call: TRBJ1-1
clone_size: .
v_call: TRBV25-1

cdr3_nt: TGCGCCAGCGCCATTCCGGGACTAGCGGGGGCACTCTCCTACAATGAGCAGTTCTTC
cdr3_aa: CASAIPGLAGALSYNEQFF
d_call: TRBD2
j_call: TRBJ2-1
clone_size: few
v_call: TRBV5-1

cdr3_nt: TGTGCCAGCAGCCGGGGGACCTCGGGCCTTTATTCACCCCTCCACTTT
cdr3_aa: CASSRGTSGLYSPLHF
d_call: .
j_call: TRBJ1-6
clone_size: few
v_call: TRBV5-6

cdr3_nt: TGTGCCAGCAGCCACGGGACTGGGGTGGGTGAGCAGTTCTTC
cdr3_aa: CASSHGTGVGEQFF
d_call: .
j_call: TRBJ2-1
clone_size: few
v_call: TRBV6-5

cdr3_nt: TGCGCCAGCAGCCAAAGAGGATATCCAAGCACTTCCAATGAGCAGTTCTTC
cdr3_aa: CASSQRGYPSTSNEQFF
d_call: .
j_call: TRBJ2-1
clone_size: few
v_call: TRBV4-1

cdr3_nt: TGTGCCACCAGCAGAGATCCTAATAGCAATCAGCCCCAGCATTTT
cdr3_aa: CATSRDPNSNQPQHF
d_call: .
j_call: TRBJ1-5
clone_size: few
v_call: TRBV15

cdr3_nt: TGTGCCAGCAGCCAGACAGGGACTAACTATGGCTACACCTTC
cdr3_aa: CASSQTGTNYGYTF
d_call: TRBD1
j_call: TRBJ1-2
clone_size: many
v_call: TRBV12-3/TRBV12-4

cdr3_nt: TGTGCCAGCAGTCCAGGGTCCGGGGACACTGAAGCTTTCTTT
cdr3_aa: CASSPGSGDTEAFF
d_call: .
j_call: TRBJ1-1
clone_size: .
v_call: TRBV7-9

cdr3_nt: TGTGCCAGCAGCTGGACAGGGAACAATGAGCAGTTCTTC
cdr3_aa: CASSWTGNNEQFF
d_call: TRBD1
j_call: TRBJ2-1
clone_size: few
v_call: TRBV11-2

cdr3_nt: TGTGCCAGCGCGGTCCAGGGTGGAAACACCATATATTTT
cdr3_aa: CASAVQGGNTIYF
d_call: .
j_call: TRBJ1-3
clone_size: few
v_call: TRBV3-1

cdr3_nt: TGTGCCAGCAGTCGACAGGGGGTAAGCGAGCAGTACTTC
cdr3_aa: CASSRQGVSEQYF
d_call: TRBD1
j_call: TRBJ2-7
clone_size: .
v_call: TRBV12-3/TRBV12-4

cdr3_nt: TGTGCCAGCAGCTTAGAGGGCAGAAACACTGAAGCTTTCTTT
cdr3_aa: CASSLEGRNTEAFF
d_call: .
j_call: TRBJ1-1
clone_size: many
v_call: TRBV5-6

cdr3_nt: TGTGCTAGTTGTCTAGAGTACACAGATACGCAGTATTTT
cdr3_aa: CASCLEYTDTQYF
d_call: .
j_call: TRBJ2-3
clone_size: few
v_call: TRBV12-5

cdr3_nt: TGTGCCAGCAGCTGGTCCCGCGGGGGGACCCTAGAGACCCAGTACTTC
cdr3_aa: CASSWSRGGTLETQYF
d_call: TRBD2
j_call: TRBJ2-5
clone_size: few
v_call: TRBV11-2

cdr3_nt: TGTGCCAGCAGTGGGACGGCCAATACGCAGTATTTT
cdr3_aa: CASSGTANTQYF
d_call: .
j_call: TRBJ2-3
clone_size: once
v_call: TRBV12-3/TRBV12-4

cdr3_nt: TGTGCCAGCGAGTGGGACAGAAATAAAGAGACCCAGTACTTC
cdr3_aa: CASEWDRNKETQYF
d_call: TRBD1
j_call: TRBJ2-5
clone_size: many
v_call: TRBV6-6

cdr3_nt: TGCGCCAGCAGCCCCTTGGGTTTACTAGCGGGGGGTAACAATGAGCAGTTCTTC
cdr3_aa: CASSPLGLLAGGNNEQFF
d_call: TRBD2
j_call: TRBJ2-1
clone_size: .
v_call: TRBV5-1

cdr3_nt: TGTGCCATGAAGAGGACAGGGAAGGACACTGAAGCTTTCTTT
cdr3_aa: CAMKRTGKDTEAFF
d_call: TRBD1
j_call: TRBJ1-1
clone_size: few
v_call: TRBV10-3

cdr3_nt: TGTGCCAGCAGTTTCGCTAGGTCGGGCACAGATACGCAGTATTTT
cdr3_aa: CASSFARSGTDTQYF
d_call: .
j_call: TRBJ2-3
clone_size: .
v_call: TRBV12-3/TRBV12-4

cdr3_nt: TGTGCCAGCAGCCCGATGGAAAGGGCAGTGGTTACGCAGTATTTT
cdr3_aa: CASSPMERAVVTQYF
d_call: .
j_call: TRBJ2-3
clone_size: .
v_call: TRBV9

cdr3_nt: TGTGCCAGCAGCTTAGGAGGGCCCGCAGCTGACCAAGAGACCCAGTACTTC
cdr3_aa: CASSLGGPAADQETQYF
d_call: .
j_call: TRBJ2-5
clone_size: .
v_call: TRBV7-7

cdr3_nt: TGTGCCAGCAGCCAGGGGGGCAGGGAGAACACTGAAGCTTTCTTT
cdr3_aa: CASSQGGRENTEAFF
d_call: TRBD1
j_call: TRBJ1-1
clone_size: .
v_call: TRBV7-2

cdr3_nt: TGTGCCAGCAAAGGCGACAATAATCAGCCCCAGCATTTT
cdr3_aa: CASKGDNNQPQHF
d_call: .
j_call: TRBJ1-5
clone_size: .
v_call: TRBV2

cdr3_nt: TGCGCCAGCAGCCAAGATTGGGGCTACGAGCAGTACTTC
cdr3_aa: CASSQDWGYEQYF
d_call: .
j_call: TRBJ2-7
clone_size: few
v_call: TRBV4-3

cdr3_nt: TGTGCCAGCAGACGACAGGGAGAGGCCAAAAACATTCAGTACTTC
cdr3_aa: CASRRQGEAKNIQYF
d_call: TRBD1
j_call: TRBJ2-4
clone_size: .
v_call: TRBV12-3/TRBV12-4

cdr3_nt: TGCGCCAGCAGCCAAGAGGTGATCCTTGCGTACCGGGAAAAACTGTTTTTT
cdr3_aa: CASSQEVILAYREKLFF
d_call: .
j_call: TRBJ1-4
clone_size: .
v_call: TRBV4-3

cdr3_nt: TGCGCCAGCAGCTCGCACAGGGACAACACCGGGGAGCTGTTTTTT
cdr3_aa: CASSSHRDNTGELFF
d_call: .
j_call: TRBJ2-2
clone_size: .
v_call: TRBV5-1

cdr3_nt: TGTGCCACCGACCGGGGCCGGGGGGGCCCCAATGAGCAGTTCTTC
cdr3_aa: CATDRGRGGPNEQFF
d_call: TRBD2
j_call: TRBJ2-1
clone_size: few
v_call: TRBV2

cdr3_nt: TGTGCCAGCAGTGACCGACAGGGAACGAACACTGAAGCTTTCTTT
cdr3_aa: CASSDRQGTNTEAFF
d_call: TRBD1
j_call: TRBJ1-1
clone_size: .
v_call: TRBV25-1

cdr3_nt: TGTGCCAGCAGCCAGGTGTGGACTAGCGCCGGCACAGATACGCAGTATTTT
cdr3_aa: CASSQVWTSAGTDTQYF
d_call: TRBD2
j_call: TRBJ2-3
clone_size: .
v_call: TRBV3-1